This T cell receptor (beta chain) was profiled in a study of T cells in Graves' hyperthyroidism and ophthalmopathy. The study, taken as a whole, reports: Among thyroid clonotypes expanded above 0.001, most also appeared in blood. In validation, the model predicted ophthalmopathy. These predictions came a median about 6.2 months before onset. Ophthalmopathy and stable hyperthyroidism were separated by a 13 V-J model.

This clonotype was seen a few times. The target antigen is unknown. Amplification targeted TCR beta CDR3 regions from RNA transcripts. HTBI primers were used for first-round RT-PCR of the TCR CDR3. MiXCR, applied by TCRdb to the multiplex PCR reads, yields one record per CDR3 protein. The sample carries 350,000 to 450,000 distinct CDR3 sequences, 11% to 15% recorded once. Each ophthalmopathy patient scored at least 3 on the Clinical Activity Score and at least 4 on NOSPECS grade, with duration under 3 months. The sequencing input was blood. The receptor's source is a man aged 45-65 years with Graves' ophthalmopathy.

This CDR3 is CASSQGGETLGRYNEQFF. As DNA, the CDR3 is TGTGCCAGCAGCCAAGGGGGAGAGACACTAGGACGCTACAATGAGCAGTTCTTC. The chain uses TRBV3-1 and TRBJ2-1, with D possibly being TRBD2 (5 bases). Germline CDR1 and CDR2: LGHDT and YNNKEL (reference sequence). The CDR3 is 18 amino acids. V lost 1 base, J lost 3 bases, and 19 bases lay in between.